This T cell receptor (beta chain) was sequenced during a study of blood T cell repertoires in COVID-19 (dated by TCRdb to 2019 to 2021). Study-wide context: Samples covering the acute and convalescent phases of COVID-19 were provided by collaborators in the United States, Italy and Spain. The prospective study material was composed of cDNA or gDNA derived from T cells, B-cell-depleted T cells, or PBMCs. Subjects who had been exposed to COVID-19, were actively infected with it, or had recovered from it provided the deeply sampled blood TCRbeta repertoires that made up the dataset. The repertoires were made available in a free public database intended to serve as a resource for research on the immune response to SARS-CoV-2. The samples were drawn from the first 160 participants of the ongoing ImmuneRACE study and from 1,200 or so subjects provided by 6 global collaborators. Nearly every sample came with metadata listing a de-identified subject ID, COVID-19 status, age in years and sex. HLA class I and class II types, where available, came from metadata supplied by the sample provider rather than from assay-based typing.

General conclusions and limits of the study: The quantity of clinical and demographic metadata differed by source and by participant and was supplied without curation.

Remarks on this clone: No cognate antigen has been identified for it. Nothing much larger sits one base from this clone, and base qualities are not available.

At one collaborating source in Seattle, patients were enrolled during active infection and were followed longitudinally through the course of disease. The collaborating institutions used their own protocols to collect whole blood in K2EDTA tubes. Collaborator samples were shipped for TCRbeta analysis as frozen whole blood, isolated PBMCs, or DNA extracted from either sample type. TCRbeta CDR3 regions were amplified from genomic DNA by means of the immunoSEQ Assay, a bias-controlled multiplex PCR. As for how the authors treated the data: Nucleated cell counts per sample were estimated from amplification of reference gene primers within the assay. To quantify the absolute abundance of each unique TCRbeta CDR3 rearrangement, sequence reads were collapsed and filtered. Productive Simpson clonality was computed per sample as the square root of Simpson's diversity index over productive rearrangements. Held by TCRdb, this immuneACCESS table contains in-frame sequences only and omits some clones. Under half of the omission traces to an unresolved V gene where checked; the cause of the rest is unknown. The V and J calls and clone size come from that table; D and trimming were worked out from the DNA. The table for this sample lists over 250,000 clones; approximately 88% of them were counted only once. The ten most abundant clones make up 9.5% to 13% of the sample.

Specimen: peripheral blood. The TCR sequence derives from a woman between 70 and 85 years old with COVID-19, enrolled during active disease.

CDR3 loop: CSVADWTTTSYEQYF. The sequence in DNA is TGCAGCGTTGCGGATTGGACAACCACCTCCTACGAGCAGTACTTC. The chain joins TRBV29-1 to TRBJ2-7, with a tentative D gene TRBD1 over 5 matching bases. From its cysteine to its phenylalanine, the CDR3 spans 15 amino acids. Only the CDR3 DNA stays, 45 bases, in frame from base 1. The germline V gene gives CDR1 as SQVTM and CDR2 as ANQGSEA. Trimming at the junction amounts to 4 bases on V and 0 bases on J, and the germline ends lie 16 bases apart.